This TCR beta chain was identified in a study of control samples from healthy donors and cancer patients. Using immunoSEQ multiplex PCR, the repertoire was profiled, and TCRdb retains in-frame clones only, with some absent. The repertoire consists of roughly 100,000 clones, with around nine tenths occurring once and the leading ten covering about 20%. The CDR3 is 15 amino acids. Trimming cost V 0 bases and J 4 bases, with 13 bases left between them. Germline CDR1 and CDR2: SGDLS and YYNGEE. The TCR was taken from a man aged 60-69 years with lung cancer. This chain links TRBV9 with TRBJ1-1; maybe TRBD1 (6 bases). The source material was PBMCs. CDR3 bases: TGTGCCAGCAGCGTAGACGGGGGGCCGGGCACTGAAGCTTTCTTT. Its protein product is CASSVDGGPGTEAFF.